This T cell receptor (beta chain) was retrieved from a study of tumor-infiltrating lymphocytes in primary liver carcinoma. Study context: Primary liver carcinoma, confirmed by histopathology, was surgically resected. The patient group consisted of men and women aged 30 to 69 years.

With respect to this clonotype: Its antigen is unknown. This may be a read error, as it is one base from a much larger clone.

Study results and caveats: Tumor-adjacent and tumor-blood pairs overlapped less than tumor region pairs did.

Making TCR beta cDNA involved approximately 520 ng total RNA and a constant-region primer. Nested multiplex PCR, run for three rounds with slightly modified ARM-PCR, yielded TCR beta libraries. The opening two PCR rounds, roughly 11 cycles each, paired TRBV1-TRBV30 forward primers with a C-beta reverse primer. TCRdb itself ran the multiplex PCR reads through MiXCR, one entry per CDR3 protein. The sample includes just over 300,000 distinct CDR3 sequences, 50% to 75% seen only once; the top ten take about 15%. Deletions cut 3 bases from V and 9 bases from J, with 12 bases between. This CDR3 contains 12 residues. They got blood RNA out of unsorted whole blood and also pulled out germline DNA. They drew approximately 3.8 milliliters of peripheral blood before surgery.

Material: peripheral blood. The sequence was obtained from a woman in her thirties with primary liver carcinoma and hepatitis B virus infection. The rearrangement uses TRBV12-3 or TRBV12-4 and TRBJ2-7; weak D call: TRBD1 (6 bases). The CDR3 loop is CASSFMAGAQYF. DNA of the CDR3: TGTGCCAGCAGTTTTATGGCAGGGGCGCAGTACTTC.